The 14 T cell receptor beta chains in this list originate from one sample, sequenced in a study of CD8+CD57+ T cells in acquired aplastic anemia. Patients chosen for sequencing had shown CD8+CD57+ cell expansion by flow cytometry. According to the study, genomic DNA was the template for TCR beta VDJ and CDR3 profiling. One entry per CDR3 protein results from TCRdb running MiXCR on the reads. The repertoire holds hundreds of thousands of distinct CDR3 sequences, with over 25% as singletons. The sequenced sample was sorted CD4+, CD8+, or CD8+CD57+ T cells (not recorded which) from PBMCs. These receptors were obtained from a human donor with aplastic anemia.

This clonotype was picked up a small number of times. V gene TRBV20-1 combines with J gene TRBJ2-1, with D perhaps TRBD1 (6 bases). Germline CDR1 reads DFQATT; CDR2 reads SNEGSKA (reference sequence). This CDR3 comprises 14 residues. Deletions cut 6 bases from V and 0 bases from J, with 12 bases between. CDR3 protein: CSARDRNSYNEQFF. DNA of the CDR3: TGCAGTGCCCGTGACAGGAACTCCTACAATGAGCAGTTCTTC.

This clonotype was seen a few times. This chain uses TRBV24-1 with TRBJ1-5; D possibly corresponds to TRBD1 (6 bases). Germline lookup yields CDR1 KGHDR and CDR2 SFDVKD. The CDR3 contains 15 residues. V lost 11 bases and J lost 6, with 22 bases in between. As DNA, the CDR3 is TGTGCCAGCAGCACCGACAGGAGAAGAACTCAGCCCCAGCATTTT. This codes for CASSTDRRRTQPQHF.

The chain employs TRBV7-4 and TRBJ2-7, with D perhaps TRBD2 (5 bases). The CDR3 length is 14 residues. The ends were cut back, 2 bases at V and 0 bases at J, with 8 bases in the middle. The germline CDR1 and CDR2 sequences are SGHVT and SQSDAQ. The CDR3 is CASSLTEGSYEQYF. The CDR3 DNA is TGTGCCAGCAGCTTAACAGAGGGCTCCTACGAGCAGTACTTC.

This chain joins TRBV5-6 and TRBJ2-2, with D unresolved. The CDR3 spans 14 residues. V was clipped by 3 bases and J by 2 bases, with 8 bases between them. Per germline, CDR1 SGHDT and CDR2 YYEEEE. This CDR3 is CASSYTLNTGELFF. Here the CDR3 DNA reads TGTGCCAGCAGCTACACACTTAACACCGGGGAGCTGTTTTTT.

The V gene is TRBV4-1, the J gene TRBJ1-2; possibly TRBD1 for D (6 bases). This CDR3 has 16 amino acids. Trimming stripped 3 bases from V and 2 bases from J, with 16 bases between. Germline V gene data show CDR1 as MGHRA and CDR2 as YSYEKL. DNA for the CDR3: TGCGCCAGCAGCCAGGGGCCCCAGGGGAGGAACTATGGCTACACCTTC. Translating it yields CASSQGPQGRNYGYTF.

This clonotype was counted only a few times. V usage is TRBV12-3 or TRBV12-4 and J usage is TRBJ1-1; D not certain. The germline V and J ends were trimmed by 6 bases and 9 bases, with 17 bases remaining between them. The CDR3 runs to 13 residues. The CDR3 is CASSLSWPPQAFF. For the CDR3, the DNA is TGTGCCAGCAGCCTCAGCTGGCCCCCCCAAGCTTTCTTT.

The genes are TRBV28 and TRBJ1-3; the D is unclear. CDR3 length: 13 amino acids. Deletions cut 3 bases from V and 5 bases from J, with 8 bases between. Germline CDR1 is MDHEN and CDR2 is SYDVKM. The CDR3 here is CASSLPHRNTIYF. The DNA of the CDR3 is TGTGCCAGCAGTTTGCCCCACCGAAACACCATATATTTT.

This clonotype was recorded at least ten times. The CDR3 region has the DNA TGTGCCAGCAGTGACCTGGGGCAGGGGGCCTCTGGGGCCAACGTCCTGACTTTC. Translated: CASSDLGQGASGANVLTF. The chain uses TRBV25-1 and TRBJ2-6, with TRBD1 matching 8 bases. The CDR3 is 18 amino acids. Germline CDR1 is MGHDK and CDR2 is SYGVNS. With V trimmed by 3 bases and J by 0 bases, 7 bases remained unmatched.

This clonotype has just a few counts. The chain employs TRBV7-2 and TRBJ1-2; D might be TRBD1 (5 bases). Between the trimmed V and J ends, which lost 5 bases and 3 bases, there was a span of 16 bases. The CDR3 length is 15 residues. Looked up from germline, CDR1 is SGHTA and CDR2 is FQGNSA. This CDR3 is CASSTPWGSYYGYTF. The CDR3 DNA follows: TGTGCCAGCAGCACACCTTGGGGGTCCTACTATGGCTACACCTTC. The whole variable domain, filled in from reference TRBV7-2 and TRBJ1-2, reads GAGVSQSPSNKVTEKGKDVELRCDPISGHTALYWYRQSLGQGLEFLIYFQGNSAPDKSGLPSDRFSAERTGGSVSTLTIQRTQQEDSAVYLCASSTPWGSYYGYTFGSGTRLTVV.

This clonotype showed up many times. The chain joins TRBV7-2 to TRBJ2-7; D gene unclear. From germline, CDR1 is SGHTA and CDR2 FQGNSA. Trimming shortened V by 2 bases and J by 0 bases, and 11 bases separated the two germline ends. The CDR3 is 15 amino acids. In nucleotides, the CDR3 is TGTGCCAGCAGCTTATTGCCTTCCAGCTCCTACGAGCAGTACTTC. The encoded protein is CASSLLPSSSYEQYF.

CDR3 in amino acids: CASSELREQYF. The CDR3 DNA reads TGTGCCAGCAGTGAACTCCGCGAGCAGTACTTC. V usage is TRBV25-1 and J usage is TRBJ2-7; no clear D gene. Trimming took 2 bases from V and 6 from J, leaving 5 bases between them. The CDR3 spans 11 residues. CDR1 and CDR2 from the germline V gene are MGHDK and SYGVNS.

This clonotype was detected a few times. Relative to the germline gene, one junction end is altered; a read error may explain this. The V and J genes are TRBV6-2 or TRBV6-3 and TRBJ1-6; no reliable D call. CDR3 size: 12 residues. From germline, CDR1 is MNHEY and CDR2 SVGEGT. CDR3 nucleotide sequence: TGTGCCAGCAGTAACCCCCCGCGGACGGAAACGTTT. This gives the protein CASSNPPRTETF.

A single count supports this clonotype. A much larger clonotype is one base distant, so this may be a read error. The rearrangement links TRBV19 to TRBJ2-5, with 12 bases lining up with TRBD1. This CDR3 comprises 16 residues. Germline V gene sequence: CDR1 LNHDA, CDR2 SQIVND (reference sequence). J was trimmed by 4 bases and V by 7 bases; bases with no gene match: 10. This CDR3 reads CASTQSGQGARETQYF. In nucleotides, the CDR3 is TGTGCCAGTACCCAATCGGGACAGGGGGCGAGAGAGACCCAGTACTTC.

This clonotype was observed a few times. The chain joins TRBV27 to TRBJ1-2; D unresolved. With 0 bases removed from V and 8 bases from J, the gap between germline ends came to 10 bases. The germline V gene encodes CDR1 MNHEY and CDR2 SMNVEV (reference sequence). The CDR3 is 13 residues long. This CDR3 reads CASSLSGLVGYTF. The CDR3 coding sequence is TGTGCCAGCAGTTTATCAGGGTTAGTCGGCTACACCTTC.